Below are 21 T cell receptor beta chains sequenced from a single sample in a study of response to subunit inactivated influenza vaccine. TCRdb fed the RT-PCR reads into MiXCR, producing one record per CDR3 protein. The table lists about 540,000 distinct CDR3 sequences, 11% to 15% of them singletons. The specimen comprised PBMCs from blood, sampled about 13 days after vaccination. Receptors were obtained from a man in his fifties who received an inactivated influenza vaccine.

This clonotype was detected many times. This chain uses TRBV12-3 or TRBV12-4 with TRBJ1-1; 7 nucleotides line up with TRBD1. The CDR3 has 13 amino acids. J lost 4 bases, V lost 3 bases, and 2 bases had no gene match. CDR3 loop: CASSFAGGTEAFF. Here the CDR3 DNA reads TGTGCCAGCAGTTTTGCAGGGGGCACTGAAGCTTTCTTT.

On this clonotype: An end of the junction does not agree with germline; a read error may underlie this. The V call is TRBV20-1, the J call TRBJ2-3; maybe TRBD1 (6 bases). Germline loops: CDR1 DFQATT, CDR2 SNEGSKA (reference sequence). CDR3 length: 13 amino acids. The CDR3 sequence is CSARAGGTDTQCF. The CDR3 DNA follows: TGCAGTGCGAGAGCTGGGGGCACAGATACGCAGTGTTTT.

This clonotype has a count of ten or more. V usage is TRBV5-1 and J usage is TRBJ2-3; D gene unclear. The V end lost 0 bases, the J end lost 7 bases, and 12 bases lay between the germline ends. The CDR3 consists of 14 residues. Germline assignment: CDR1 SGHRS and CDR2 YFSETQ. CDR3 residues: CASSLGPPVNTQYF. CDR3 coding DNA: TGCGCCAGCAGCTTGGGACCCCCGGTGAATACGCAGTATTTT.

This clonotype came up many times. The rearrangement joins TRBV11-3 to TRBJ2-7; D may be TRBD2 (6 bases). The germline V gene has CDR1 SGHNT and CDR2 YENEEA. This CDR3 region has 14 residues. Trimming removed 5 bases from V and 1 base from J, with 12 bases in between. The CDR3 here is CASSPGGGSYEQYF. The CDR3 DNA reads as TGTGCCAGCAGCCCCGGGGGTGGATCCTACGAGCAGTACTTC.

Written as DNA, the CDR3 is TGCAGCGTTCGAAGGCCTTCCTCCGGAGAGCAGTACTTC. It encodes CSVRRPSSGEQYF. The rearrangement uses TRBV29-1 and TRBJ2-7; no reliable D call. There are 13 residues in the CDR3. Germline loops: CDR1 SQVTM, CDR2 ANQGSEA. V lost 5 bases to trimming and J lost 7 bases, with 18 bases between them.

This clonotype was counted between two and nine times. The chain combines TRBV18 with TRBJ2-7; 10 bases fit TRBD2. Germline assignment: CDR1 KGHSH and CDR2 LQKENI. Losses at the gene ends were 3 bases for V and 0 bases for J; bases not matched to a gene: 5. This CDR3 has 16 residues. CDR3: CASSPSGGTSSYEQYF. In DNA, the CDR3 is TGTGCCAGCTCACCTAGCGGGGGGACTAGCTCCTACGAGCAGTACTTC.

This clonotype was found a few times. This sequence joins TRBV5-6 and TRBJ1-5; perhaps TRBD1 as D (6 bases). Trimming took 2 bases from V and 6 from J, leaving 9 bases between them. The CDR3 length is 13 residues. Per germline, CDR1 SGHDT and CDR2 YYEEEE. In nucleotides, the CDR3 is TGTGCCAGCAGCTTCTGGGGGCTTCAGCCCCAGCATTTT. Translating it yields CASSFWGLQPQHF.

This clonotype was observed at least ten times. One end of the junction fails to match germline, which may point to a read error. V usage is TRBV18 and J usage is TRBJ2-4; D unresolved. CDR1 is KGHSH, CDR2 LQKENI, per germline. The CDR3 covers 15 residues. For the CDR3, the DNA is TGTGCCAGCTCACCGGGGTGGAAAGCCCAAAACATTCAGTACTTC. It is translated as CASSPGWKAQNIQYF. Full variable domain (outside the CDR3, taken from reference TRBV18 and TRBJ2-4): NAGVMQNPRHLVRRRGQEARLRCSPMKGHSHVYWYRQLPEEGLKFMVYLQKENIIDESGMPKERFSAEFPKEGPSILRIQQVVRGDSAAYFCASSPGWKAQNIQYFGAGTRLSVL.

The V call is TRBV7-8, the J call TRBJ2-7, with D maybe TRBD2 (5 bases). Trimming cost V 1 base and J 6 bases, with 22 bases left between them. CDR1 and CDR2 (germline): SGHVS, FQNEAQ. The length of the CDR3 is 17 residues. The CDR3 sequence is CASSLVNRGLSGGEQYF. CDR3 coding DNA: TGTGCCAGCAGCTTAGTTAATCGGGGTTTGAGTGGTGGCGAGCAGTACTTC.

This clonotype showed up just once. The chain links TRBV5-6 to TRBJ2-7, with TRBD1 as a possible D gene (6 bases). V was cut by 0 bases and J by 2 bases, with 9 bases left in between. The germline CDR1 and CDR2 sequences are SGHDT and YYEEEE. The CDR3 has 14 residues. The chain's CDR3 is CASSLAGVAYEQYF. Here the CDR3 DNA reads TGTGCCAGCAGCTTGGCAGGGGTAGCCTACGAGCAGTACTTC.

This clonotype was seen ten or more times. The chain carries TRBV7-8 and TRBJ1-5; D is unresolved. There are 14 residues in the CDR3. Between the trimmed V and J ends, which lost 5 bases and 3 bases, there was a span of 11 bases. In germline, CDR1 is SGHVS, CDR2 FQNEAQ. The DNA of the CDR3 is TGTGCCAGCAGCCCAATGGTCGTCAATCAGCCCCAGCATTTT. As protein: CASSPMVVNQPQHF.

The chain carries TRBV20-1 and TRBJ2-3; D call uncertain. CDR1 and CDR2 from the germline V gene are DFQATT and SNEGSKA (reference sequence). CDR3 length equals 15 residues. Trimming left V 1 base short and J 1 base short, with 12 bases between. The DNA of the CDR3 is TGCAGTGCTAGAGTAGAACGTCTGGGCACAGATACGCAGTATTTT. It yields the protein CSARVERLGTDTQYF.

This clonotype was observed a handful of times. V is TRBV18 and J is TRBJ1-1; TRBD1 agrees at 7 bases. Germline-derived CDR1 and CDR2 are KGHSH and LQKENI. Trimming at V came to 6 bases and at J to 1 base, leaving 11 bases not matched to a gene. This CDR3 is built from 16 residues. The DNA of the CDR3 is TGTGCCAGCTCCCTTTCGACAGGGAGGACGAACACTGAAGCTTTCTTT. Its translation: CASSLSTGRTNTEAFF.

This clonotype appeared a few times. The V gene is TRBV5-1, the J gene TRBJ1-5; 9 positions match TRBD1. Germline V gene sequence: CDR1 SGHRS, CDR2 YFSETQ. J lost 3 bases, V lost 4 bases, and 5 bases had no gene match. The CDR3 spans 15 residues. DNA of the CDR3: TGCGCCAGCAGCAAGGGGACAGGGCTCAATCAGCCCCAGCATTTT. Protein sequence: CASSKGTGLNQPQHF.

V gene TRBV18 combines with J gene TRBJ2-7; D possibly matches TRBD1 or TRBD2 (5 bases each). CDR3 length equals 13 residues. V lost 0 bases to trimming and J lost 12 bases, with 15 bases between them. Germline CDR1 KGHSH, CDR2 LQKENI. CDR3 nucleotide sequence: TGTGCCAGCTCACCACCGGGAGAGGGGAGAGCGTACTTC. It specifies CASSPPGEGRAYF.

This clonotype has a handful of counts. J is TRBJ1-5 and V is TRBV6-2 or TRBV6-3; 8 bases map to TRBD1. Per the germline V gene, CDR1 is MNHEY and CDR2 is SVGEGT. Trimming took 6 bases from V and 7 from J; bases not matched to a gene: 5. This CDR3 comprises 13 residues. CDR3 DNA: TGTGCCAGCAGAAACGGACAGGGCCAGCCCCAGCATTTT. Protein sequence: CASRNGQGQPQHF.

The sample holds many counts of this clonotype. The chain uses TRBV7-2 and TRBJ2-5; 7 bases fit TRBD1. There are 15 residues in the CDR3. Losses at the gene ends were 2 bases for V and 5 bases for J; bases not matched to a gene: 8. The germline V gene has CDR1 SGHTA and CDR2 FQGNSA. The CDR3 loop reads CASSLPAGGSETQYF. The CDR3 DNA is TGTGCCAGCAGCTTACCCGCAGGGGGTAGCGAGACCCAGTACTTC.

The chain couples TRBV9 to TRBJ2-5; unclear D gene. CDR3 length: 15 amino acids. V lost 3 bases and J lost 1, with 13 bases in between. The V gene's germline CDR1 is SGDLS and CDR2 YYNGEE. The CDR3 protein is CASSATQAPQETQYF. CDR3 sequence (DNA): TGTGCCAGCAGCGCGACCCAAGCGCCCCAAGAGACCCAGTACTTC. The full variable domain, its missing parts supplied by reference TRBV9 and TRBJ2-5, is DSGVTQTPKHLITATGQRVTLRCSPRSGDLSVYWYQQSLDQGLQFLIQYYNGEERAKGNILERFSAQQFPDLHSELNLSSLELGDSALYFCASSATQAPQETQYFGPGTRLLVL.

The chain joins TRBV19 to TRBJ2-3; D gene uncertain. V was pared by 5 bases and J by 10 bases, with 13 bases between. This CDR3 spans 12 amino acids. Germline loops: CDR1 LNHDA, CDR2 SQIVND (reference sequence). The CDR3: CASSSRRSPQYF. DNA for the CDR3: TGTGCCAGTAGTTCTCGTAGGAGTCCGCAGTATTTT.

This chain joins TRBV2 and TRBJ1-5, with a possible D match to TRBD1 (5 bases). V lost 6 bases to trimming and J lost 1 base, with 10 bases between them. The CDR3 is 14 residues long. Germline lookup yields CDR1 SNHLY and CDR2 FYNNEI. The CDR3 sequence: CASRVRGSNQPQHF. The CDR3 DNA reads TGTGCCAGCAGAGTACGGGGGAGCAATCAGCCCCAGCATTTT.

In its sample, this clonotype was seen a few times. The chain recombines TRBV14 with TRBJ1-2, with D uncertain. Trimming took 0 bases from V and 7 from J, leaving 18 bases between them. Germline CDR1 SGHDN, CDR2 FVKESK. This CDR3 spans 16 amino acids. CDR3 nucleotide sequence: TGTGCCAGCAGCCAAGAAATTTCGAGGGCGGGTCTTGGCTACACCTTC. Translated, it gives CASSQEISRAGLGYTF.